The present entry profiles one T cell receptor beta chain with its context. What it binds is unknown. The CDR3 is made up of 15 amino acids. Trimming took 0 bases from V and 3 from J, leaving 12 bases between them. The V gene's germline CDR1 is SGHTS and CDR2 YDEGEE. This entry comes from a study of vaccination and CD4 T cells after COVID-19. The Oncomine TCR Beta short-read assay sequenced DNA from cultured CD4+ T cells. Genomic DNA was isolated from CD4+ T cells that had been cultured. MiXCR, run by TCRdb on the PCR reads, gives a single entry per CDR3 protein. This sample has roughly 26,000 distinct CDR3 sequences, with around three fifths found just once. Specified treatment: roughly nine-day PBMC culture with coronavirus spike peptide pools or control peptides (ViraFEST assay). For ViraFEST, peptide pools expanded antigen-specific T cells, after which the TCRs were sequenced. Per well, two million PBMCs were cultured in the presence of about 10 IU/ml IL-2 and around 11 ug/ml peptide pools. Fresh IL-2 medium was used to replace half of the medium on days 3 and 7.

This chain links TRBV5-8 with TRBJ1-1; D unresolved. Sequencing was performed on CD4+ T cells from blood, cultured in vitro. The sequence was obtained from a human donor who had recovered from COVID-19. CDR3 in DNA: TGTGCCAGCAGCTTGGCCCTAGGCAAACACACTGAAGCTTTCTTT. Translated, it gives CASSLALGKHTEAFF.